Included here is one TCR beta chain sequence, with context. These data come from a study of CD8 T cells in Susac syndrome. V lost 3 bases and J lost 4; bases outside the gene matches: 4. Looked up from germline, CDR1 is MGHRA and CDR2 is YSYEKL. The CDR3 consists of 14 residues. Sequencing of TCR beta was undertaken in CD8+ and CD4+ T cells derived from blood. The multiple sclerosis controls were treatment-naive patients with relapsing-remitting disease that was stable or active. In contrast to the negatively isolated CD8+ and CD4+ T cells, TEMRA cells were FACS-enriched. A quantity of about 0.45 to 1 ug RNA underwent reverse transcription using random hexamers. By means of immunoSEQ multiplex PCR, TCR beta CDR3 spanning 54 Vbeta and 13 Jbeta underwent amplification. TCRdb analysed the immunoSEQ multiplex PCR reads with MiXCR anew, one entry per CDR3 protein. The table shows almost 450,000 distinct CDR3 sequences, with more than 80% occurring only once.

The clonotype was recovered from a human donor with multiple sclerosis. What was sequenced was CD8+ T cells from PBMCs. This chain uses TRBV4-1 with TRBJ1-2; 8 bases line up with TRBD1. The CDR3 here is CASSHPGTGYGYTF. In nucleotides, the CDR3 is TGCGCCAGCAGCCACCCCGGGACAGGCTATGGCTACACCTTC.